Listed here are 32 T cell receptor beta chains from one sample, sequenced in a study of a mutant IDH1 vaccine in newly diagnosed glioma. These receptors' antigens are unknown. Time point described: week 23, last vaccination. With topical imiquimod, each dose of the vaccine consisted of 300 ug of mutant IDH1 20-mer peptide. Sequencing used immunoSEQ multiplex PCR; TCRdb keeps in-frame clones, though not all of them. The sample shows roughly 60,000 clones, roughly 81% of them seen only once. This specimen consisted of PBMCs, obtained from a glioma patient whose treatment included an IDH1 peptide vaccine. Source of these receptors: a man between 25 and 39 years old with glioma.

The J gene is TRBJ1-1, the V gene TRBV4-1, with no clear D. CDR1 and CDR2 (germline): MGHRA, YSYEKL. Trimming shortened V by 2 bases and J by 1 base, and 11 bases separated the two germline ends. This CDR3 is built from 15 residues. The CDR3 coding sequence is TGCGCCAGCAGCCAACTCGGACGGCAGAACACTGAAGCTTTCTTT. It is translated as CASSQLGRQNTEAFF.

This clone occurred once. This chain uses TRBV7-9 with TRBJ2-1, with a tentative D call TRBD1 (6 bases). The CDR3 spans 14 residues. The V end lost 4 bases, the J end lost 9 bases, and 16 bases lay between the germline ends. Germline CDR1 is SEHNR and CDR2 is FQNEAQ (reference sequence). The CDR3 DNA reads as TGTGCCAGCAGCTCCTTCCAGGGGCTGGGTGAGCAGTTCTTC. Residues: CASSSFQGLGEQFF.

The chain couples TRBV9 to TRBJ2-5, with no clear D. This CDR3 region has 19 residues. The V gene lost 0 bases and the J gene lost 6 bases, with 27 bases spanning the gap. CDR1 is SGDLS and CDR2 is YYNGEE in the germline V gene. In DNA form, the CDR3 reads TGTGCCAGCAGCGTAGTATCTACCAGGTCTCAAGACCCTTTCAAGACCCAGTACTTC. Its translation: CASSVVSTRSQDPFKTQYF.

This clone was detected only a few times. This chain uses TRBV18 with TRBJ1-1, with D unresolved. V was pared by 4 bases and J by 4 bases, with 13 bases between. CDR3 length: 14 residues. The germline gives CDR1 KGHSH, CDR2 LQKENI. The CDR3 nucleotides are TGTGCCAGCTCACGTGAGAGGGCGGGCACTGAAGCTTTCTTT. This encodes CASSRERAGTEAFF. The full variable domain, with the rest looked up from reference TRBV18 and TRBJ1-1, is NAGVMQNPRHLVRRRGQEARLRCSPMKGHSHVYWYRQLPEEGLKFMVYLQKENIIDESGMPKERFSAEFPKEGPSILRIQQVVRGDSAAYFCASSRERAGTEAFFGQGTRLTVV.

This clone appeared a few times. The chain couples TRBV7-9 to TRBJ2-2; D gene uncertain. The CDR3 is made up of 14 amino acids. Per the germline V gene, CDR1 is SEHNR and CDR2 is FQNEAQ (reference sequence). V shed 9 bases and J shed 4 bases, with 15 bases lying between them. DNA of the CDR3: TGTGCCAGTGAGGTGATCCTGAGCACCGGGGAGCTGTTTTTT. As protein: CASEVILSTGELFF.

This chain links TRBV4-1 with TRBJ2-1; 9 bases match TRBD2. V was clipped by 1 base and J by 2 bases; unmatched bases: 3. The CDR3 is 16 residues long. CDR1 is MGHRA, CDR2 YSYEKL, per germline. The CDR3 sequence is CASSQGASGAYNEQFF. CDR3 nucleotide sequence: TGCGCCAGCAGCCAAGGGGCTAGCGGGGCCTACAATGAGCAGTTCTTC.

The J gene is TRBJ1-2, the V gene TRBV2, with unresolved D. This CDR3 has 15 amino acids. Germline V lookup: CDR1 SNHLY, CDR2 FYNNEI. The ends were cut back, 8 bases at V and 4 bases at J, with 20 bases in the middle. The CDR3: CASVSHIRGFYGYTF. In DNA form, the CDR3 reads TGTGCCAGCGTTTCGCACATCCGAGGGTTCTATGGCTACACCTTC.

The chain employs TRBV6-1 and TRBJ1-5; D perhaps matches TRBD1 (6 bases). This CDR3 has 16 residues. Trimming shortened V by 0 bases and J by 0 bases, and 9 bases separated the two germline ends. Germline V gene sequence: CDR1 MNHNS, CDR2 SASEGT. The CDR3 protein is CASSEAGGYSNQPQHF. CDR3 in DNA: TGTGCCAGCAGTGAAGCGGGGGGCTATAGCAATCAGCCCCAGCATTTT.

This clone was seen once. The J gene is TRBJ1-1, the V gene TRBV7-9; 9 bases map to TRBD1. J gave up 3 bases and V 5 bases, and 13 bases lay outside the gene matches. The CDR3 extends over 17 amino acids. CDR1 SEHNR and CDR2 FQNEAQ come from the germline V gene (reference sequence). The DNA of the CDR3 is TGTGCCAGCAGCCCAAGACAGGGGGATCTTTTTGACACTGAAGCTTTCTTT. Amino acid sequence: CASSPRQGDLFDTEAFF.

The rearrangement uses TRBV7-2 and TRBJ1-4; D is unresolved. CDR1 is SGHTA and CDR2 is FQGNSA in the germline V gene. The V end lost 5 bases, the J end lost 3 bases, and 10 bases lay between the germline ends. This CDR3 region has 14 residues. The CDR3 reads CASSPGVANEKLFF. The CDR3 nucleotides read TGTGCCAGCAGCCCTGGGGTGGCTAATGAAAAACTGTTTTTT.

This sequence joins TRBV5-3 and TRBJ1-4; D remains unclear. TRBV5-3 is designated an ORF whose function remains uncertain. The CDR3 contains 14 residues. Trimming shortened V by 0 bases and J by 13 bases, and 16 bases separated the two germline ends. In DNA, the CDR3 is TGTGCCAGAAGCTTGGGGCAGAGCCATTGGGTACTGTTTTTT. Translated, it gives CARSLGQSHWVLFF.

The chain carries TRBV9 and TRBJ1-6, with TRBD1 matching 8 bases. Germline lookup yields CDR1 SGDLS and CDR2 YYNGEE. The CDR3 has 19 residues. The V and J ends lost 3 bases and 2 bases, in that order; junction bases with no gene match: 13. The CDR3 sequence: CASSGGTGPVRTYNSPLHF. The DNA for the CDR3 is TGTGCCAGCAGCGGCGGGACAGGTCCCGTTAGGACCTATAATTCACCCCTCCACTTT.

The rearrangement joins TRBV19 to TRBJ1-3, with D perhaps matching TRBD1 (5 bases). The V end was cut by 8 bases, the J end by 4 bases, with 12 bases between. Looked up from germline, CDR1 is LNHDA and CDR2 is SQIVND (reference sequence). The CDR3 consists of 13 residues. This CDR3 is CASRPNRGNTIYF. As DNA, the CDR3 is TGTGCCAGTCGTCCTAACAGGGGAAACACCATATATTTT.

This rearrangement joins TRBV30 to TRBJ2-3, with 8 nucleotides matching TRBD2. V gave up 1 base and J gave up 3 bases; unmatched junction bases: 0. The CDR3 spans 13 residues. Germline V CDR1 and CDR2: GTSNPN, SVGIG (reference sequence). In nucleotides, the CDR3 is TGTGCCTGGAGTGCGGGGGGGACAGATACGCAGTATTTT. Amino acid sequence: CAWSAGGTDTQYF.

The count of this clone is one. V usage is TRBV9 and J usage is TRBJ2-5, with no clear D. V lost 7 bases, J lost 1 base, and 11 bases lay in between. This CDR3 comprises 13 residues. Germline CDR1 SGDLS, CDR2 YYNGEE. CDR3 in amino acids: CASPLGFQETQYF. CDR3 DNA sequence: TGTGCCAGCCCCCTCGGGTTCCAAGAGACCCAGTACTTC.

The rearrangement joins TRBV6-6 to TRBJ2-2, with D tentatively TRBD2 (6 bases). V shed 4 bases and J shed 3 bases, with 9 bases lying between them. The CDR3 sequence is 14 residues long. From germline, CDR1 is MNHNY and CDR2 SVGAGI (reference sequence). DNA for the CDR3: TGTGCCAGCAGTTTGGCGGGGTACACCGGGGAGCTGTTTTTT. Translating it yields CASSLAGYTGELFF.

This rearrangement joins TRBV21-1 to TRBJ2-7; the DNA was not compared with TRBD2, the D call given in the table. TRBV21-1 is a pseudogene locus. CDR3 length: 12 amino acids. In DNA, the CDR3 is TGTGCCAGCAGCAGGAGCTCCTACGAGCAGTACTTC. This sequence encodes CASSRSSYEQYF.

This rearrangement joins TRBV19 to TRBJ1-6; 7 positions agree with TRBD1. Looked up from germline, CDR1 is LNHDA and CDR2 is SQIVND (reference sequence). Trimming at V came to 5 bases and at J to 0 bases, leaving 7 bases not matched to a gene. The CDR3 sequence is 17 residues long. The CDR3 region has the DNA TGTGCCAGTAGTCCCGGACAGGAGCTCTCCTATAATTCACCCCTCCACTTT. Its protein is CASSPGQELSYNSPLHF. Complete variable domain (other parts from reference TRBV19 and TRBJ1-6): DGGITQSPKYLFRKEGQNVTLSCEQNLNHDAMYWYRQDPGQGLRLIYYSQIVNDFQKGDIAEGYSVSREKKESFPLTVTSAQKNPTAFYLCASSPGQELSYNSPLHFGNGTRLTVT.

J is TRBJ2-7 and V is TRBV6-1, with a tentative D call TRBD1 (7 bases). Trimming stripped 7 bases from V and 3 bases from J, with 19 bases between. Germline V lookup: CDR1 MNHNS, CDR2 SASEGT. The CDR3 runs to 15 residues. CDR3 in DNA: TGTGCCAGCAACCTAGGGGGCGGGGCGGTCTACGAGCAGTACTTC. Translated: CASNLGGGAVYEQYF.

CDR3 amino acids: CASKRDRANTGELFF. For the CDR3, the DNA is TGTGCCAGCAAAAGGGACAGGGCGAACACCGGGGAGCTGTTTTTT. The chain has TRBV2 and TRBJ2-2; 9 bases map to TRBD1. The trim removed 7 bases at V and 0 bases at J, leaving 3 bases unmatched. Germline V gene sequence: CDR1 SNHLY, CDR2 FYNNEI. The CDR3 sequence is 15 residues long.

The V gene is TRBV9, the J gene TRBJ2-1; 12 positions match TRBD2. This CDR3 region has 15 residues. Trimming at V came to 4 bases and at J to 6 bases, leaving 5 bases not matched to a gene. The germline V gene encodes CDR1 SGDLS and CDR2 YYNGEE. Here the CDR3 reads CASSLGLAGSNEQFF. Written as DNA, the CDR3 is TGTGCCAGCAGCTTAGGACTAGCGGGGAGCAATGAGCAGTTCTTC.

The chain couples TRBV19 to TRBJ1-6, with D maybe TRBD1 (6 bases). CDR1 and CDR2 from the germline V gene are LNHDA and SQIVND (reference sequence). The CDR3 loop spans 14 amino acids. V gave up 5 bases and J gave up 9 bases, with 14 bases separating them. The CDR3 DNA follows: TGTGCCAGTAGTGCGCCGGGACATCTTTCACCCCTCCACTTT. It translates to CASSAPGHLSPLHF. The entire variable domain, with the rest obtained from reference TRBV19 and TRBJ1-6, is as follows: DGGITQSPKYLFRKEGQNVTLSCEQNLNHDAMYWYRQDPGQGLRLIYYSQIVNDFQKGDIAEGYSVSREKKESFPLTVTSAQKNPTAFYLCASSAPGHLSPLHFGNGTRLTVT.

The chain uses TRBV30 and TRBJ2-5; D is tentatively TRBD1 or TRBD2 (5 bases each). CDR1 and CDR2 from the germline V gene are GTSNPN and SVGIG (reference sequence). Trimming removed 4 bases from V and 5 bases from J, with 11 bases in between. The CDR3 is made up of 12 amino acids. CDR3 in DNA: TGTGCCTGGACTCTAGCAGGGGAGACCCAGTACTTC. The encoded protein is CAWTLAGETQYF.

The V and J genes are TRBV7-8 and TRBJ1-4; 9 positions agree with TRBD1. Germline CDR1 is SGHVS and CDR2 is FQNEAQ. J was trimmed by 7 bases and V by 5 bases; bases with no gene match: 11. This CDR3 is 16 amino acids long. CDR3 loop: CASSPDRGPRGEKLFF. The CDR3, as DNA: TGTGCCAGCAGCCCGGACAGGGGCCCACGGGGTGAAAAACTGTTTTTT.

The V and J genes are TRBV11-2 and TRBJ1-1; D gene unclear. Germline loops: CDR1 SGHAT, CDR2 FQNNGV. Between the trimmed V and J ends, which lost 1 base and 6 bases, there was a span of 21 bases. This CDR3 has 17 residues. This chain's CDR3 is CASSLGVRRSFMPEAFF. The DNA of the CDR3 is TGTGCCAGCAGCTTAGGAGTTCGGAGGAGTTTTATGCCTGAAGCTTTCTTT.

The chain employs TRBV28 and TRBJ1-1; no clear D gene. Germline V lookup: CDR1 MDHEN, CDR2 SYDVKM. V dropped 2 bases and J dropped 1 base, with 11 bases sitting between them. The CDR3 is 15 residues long. CDR3 region: CASSLTPPGNTEAFF. CDR3 in DNA: TGTGCCAGCAGTTTAACCCCCCCGGGGAACACTGAAGCTTTCTTT.

The rearrangement links TRBV28 to TRBJ1-5, with TRBD1 identical over 7 bases. This CDR3 has 16 amino acids. The V segment lost 4 bases and the J segment 5 bases; nucleotides outside the gene matches: 11. CDR1 and CDR2 from the germline V gene are MDHEN and SYDVKM. The DNA for the CDR3 is TGTGCCAGCAGTTCATCAGGGGGTAAAGGGGATCAGCCCCAGCATTTT. It specifies CASSSSGGKGDQPQHF.

This chain uses TRBV4-1 with TRBJ1-2, with 10 bases that match TRBD1. The germline V gene encodes CDR1 MGHRA and CDR2 YSYEKL. Trimming removed 0 bases from V and 4 bases from J; junction bases left unmatched: 8. This CDR3 is built from 17 residues. Here the CDR3 reads CASSQDPGDRGFYGYTF. Here the CDR3 DNA reads TGCGCCAGCAGCCAAGATCCGGGGGACAGGGGCTTCTATGGCTACACCTTC.

The chain couples TRBV6-6 to TRBJ2-1; D not resolved. Trimming removed 5 bases at V and 3 bases at J, with 8 bases between. CDR3 length: 13 residues. CDR1 and CDR2 from the germline V gene are MNHNY and SVGAGI (reference sequence). CDR3 residues: CASSTSLYNEQFF. The CDR3 nucleotides read TGTGCCAGCAGTACCTCCCTCTACAATGAGCAGTTCTTC.

The V and J genes are TRBV10-2 and TRBJ2-7; either TRBD1 or TRBD2 may supply D (5 bases each). Trimming left V 1 base short and J 3 bases short, with 10 bases between. CDR3 length: 14 residues. Germline CDR1 WSHSY, CDR2 SAAADI. CDR3 nucleotide sequence: TGCGCCAGCAGTGAGTACGGGGACCACTACGAGCAGTACTTC. Translation gives CASSEYGDHYEQYF.

This chain connects TRBV18 to TRBJ1-6, with 7 bases fitting TRBD1. V lost 4 bases, J lost 5 bases, and 2 bases stayed unmatched. The CDR3 is 14 amino acids. CDR1 is KGHSH and CDR2 is LQKENI in the germline V gene. CDR3 region: CASSLGQNNSPLHF. The DNA for the CDR3 is TGTGCCAGCTCACTGGGACAGAATAATTCACCCCTCCACTTT.

Points on this clone: The junction and the germline gene differ at one end; a read error may be behind it. The chain recombines TRBV11-2 with TRBJ2-7; D might be TRBD2 (5 bases). CDR3 length equals 16 residues. Per germline, CDR1 SGHAT and CDR2 FQNNGV. CDR3 region: CASSLDKRLTAYEQCF. The CDR3 coding sequence is TGTGCCAGCAGCCTAGATAAGAGACTAACCGCCTACGAGCAGTGCTTC. The full variable domain, completed using reference TRBV11-2 and TRBJ2-7, is EAGVAQSPRYKIIEKRQSVAFWCNPISGHATLYWYQQILGQGPKLLIQFQNNGVVDDSQLPKDRFSAERLKGVDSTLKIQPAKLEDSAVYLCASSLDKRLTAYEQCFGPGTRLTVT.